These 13 T cell receptor beta chains originate from one sample sequenced in a study of blood T cell repertoires in COVID-19. The repertoire was sequenced with immunoSEQ multiplex PCR; TCRdb's copy has only in-frame clones and lacks some. The sample has about 120,000 clones; more than 85% are singletons. The sample was peripheral blood. These receptors were collected from a human donor with acute or convalescent COVID-19. The donor label of this sample is uncertain.

The rearrangement joins TRBV4-2 to TRBJ2-2; 12 positions match TRBD2. V was pared by 1 base and J by 3 bases, with 0 bases of the junction left unmatched. Germline CDR1 LGHNA, CDR2 YNFKEQ. The CDR3 loop spans 16 amino acids. The CDR3 loop reads CASSQGTSGDTGELFF. The CDR3 DNA reads TGTGCCAGCAGCCAAGGGACTAGCGGGGACACCGGGGAGCTGTTTTTT.

The V call is TRBV7-9, the J call TRBJ2-3; the match to TRBD2 covers 14 bases. With 5 bases clipped from V and 4 bases from J, the junction kept 14 bases outside the gene matches. CDR1 SEHNR and CDR2 FQNEAQ come from the germline V gene (reference sequence). The CDR3 consists of 19 residues. The CDR3 region is CASSIPGTSGSVVSDTQYF. In DNA, the CDR3 is TGTGCCAGCAGCATCCCCGGGACTAGCGGGAGCGTGGTGTCAGATACGCAGTATTTT.

The chain links TRBV28 to TRBJ1-2; TRBD1 is a possible D gene (6 bases). In germline, CDR1 is MDHEN, CDR2 SYDVKM. The CDR3 contains 14 residues. The V gene lost 7 bases and the J gene lost 2 bases, with 14 bases spanning the gap. The CDR3 is CASKITGNNYGYTF. DNA of the CDR3: TGTGCCAGCAAAATAACAGGGAACAACTATGGCTACACCTTC.

The chain carries TRBV6-5 and TRBJ1-1, with D uncertain. From germline, CDR1 is MNHEY and CDR2 SVGAGI. V was trimmed by 0 bases and J by 3 bases, leaving 11 bases between them. The CDR3 contains 15 residues. DNA of the CDR3: TGTGCCAGCAGTTACTCGTTCAACCGGGACACTGAAGCTTTCTTT. Protein sequence: CASSYSFNRDTEAFF.

The chain recombines TRBV6-5 with TRBJ1-1; D perhaps matches TRBD1 (6 bases). Trimming removed 1 base from V and 0 bases from J, with 12 bases in between. CDR1 MNHEY and CDR2 SVGAGI come from the germline V gene. The CDR3 sequence is 16 residues long. The CDR3 reads CASSYWGPSMNTEAFF. CDR3 nucleotides: TGTGCCAGCAGTTACTGGGGGCCGTCCATGAACACTGAAGCTTTCTTT.

This chain connects TRBV6-2 or TRBV6-3 to TRBJ1-6; 10 positions agree with TRBD1. The junction had 4 bases not matched to a gene; V was cut back by 4 bases and J by 7 bases. CDR1 and CDR2 (germline): MNHEY, SVGEGT. CDR3 length equals 15 residues. The CDR3 bases are TGTGCCAGCAGTTCCCCGGGACAGGGGAATTCACCCCTCCACTTT. Translating it yields CASSSPGQGNSPLHF.

The J gene is TRBJ1-1, the V gene TRBV24-1; 7 nucleotides agree with TRBD1. With 3 bases clipped from V and 5 bases from J, the junction kept 8 bases outside the gene matches. The CDR3 has 15 residues. Germline loops: CDR1 KGHDR, CDR2 SFDVKD. CDR3 coding DNA: TGTGCCACCAGTGATCCTACAGGGGCCAGGACTGAAGCTTTCTTT. This encodes CATSDPTGARTEAFF.

CDR3 coding DNA: TGTGCCAGCAGCGCCTACAGGGAGCCACTTCTCTATGGCTACACCTTC. Protein sequence: CASSAYREPLLYGYTF. This chain uses TRBV7-9 with TRBJ1-2, with D tentatively TRBD1 (6 bases). The CDR3 loop spans 16 amino acids. Germline V CDR1 and CDR2: SEHNR, FQNEAQ (reference sequence). V lost 5 bases to trimming and J lost 4 bases, with 20 bases between them. The whole variable domain, remainder taken from reference TRBV7-9 and TRBJ1-2, is DTGVSQNPRHKITKRGQNVTFRCDPISEHNRLYWYRQTLGQGPEFLTYFQNEAQLEKSRLLSDRFSAERPKGSFSTLEIQRTEQGDSAMYLCASSAYREPLLYGYTFGSGTRLTVV.

The chain employs TRBV28 and TRBJ1-1, with D tentatively TRBD1 (6 bases). Germline-derived CDR1 and CDR2 are MDHEN and SYDVKM. The CDR3 has 14 amino acids. The V and J ends lost 7 bases and 1 base respectively, with 13 bases between them. The CDR3, as DNA: TGTGCCAGCAACTACCCAGGGGCGAACACTGAAGCTTTCTTT. Translated: CASNYPGANTEAFF.

The rearrangement links TRBV10-3 to TRBJ2-3, with D maybe TRBD2 (5 bases). The V gene's germline CDR1 is ENHRY and CDR2 SYGVKD. The CDR3 covers 14 residues. Trimming pared 6 bases from V and 2 bases from J, leaving 12 bases between. The CDR3 bases are TGTGCCATCAGGGAAGCGGAGTTCACAGATACGCAGTATTTT. It yields the protein CAIREAEFTDTQYF.

The V call is TRBV3-1 (or the pseudogene TRBV3-2), the J call TRBJ2-2; 8 bases are a match to TRBD1. The germline CDR1 and CDR2 sequences are LGHDT and YNNKEL (reference sequence). V lost 6 bases and J lost 5; bases outside the gene matches: 5. This CDR3 is 14 amino acids long. Written as DNA, the CDR3 is TGTGCCAGCAGGGAACGGACAGGGACCGGGGAGCTGTTTTTT. This translates into CASRERTGTGELFF.

The V call is TRBV29-1, the J call TRBJ2-1; 8 bases map to TRBD2. CDR3 length: 14 amino acids. V lost 4 bases to trimming and J lost 2 bases; unmatched junction nucleotides: 4. CDR1 is SQVTM, CDR2 ANQGSEA, per germline. The CDR3 protein is CSVGTSGAYNEQFF. In DNA, the CDR3 is TGCAGCGTTGGAACTAGCGGCGCCTACAATGAGCAGTTCTTC.

The chain carries TRBV5-1 and TRBJ2-3, with 13 bases fitting TRBD2. Germline trimming cut 8 bases from V and 2 bases from J; bases unmatched to any gene: 5. CDR3 length: 15 amino acids. Germline CDR1 and CDR2: SGHRS and YFSETQ. The CDR3 region is CASDTSGGVTDTQYF. For the CDR3, the DNA is TGCGCCAGTGATACTAGCGGGGGGGTCACAGATACGCAGTATTTT.